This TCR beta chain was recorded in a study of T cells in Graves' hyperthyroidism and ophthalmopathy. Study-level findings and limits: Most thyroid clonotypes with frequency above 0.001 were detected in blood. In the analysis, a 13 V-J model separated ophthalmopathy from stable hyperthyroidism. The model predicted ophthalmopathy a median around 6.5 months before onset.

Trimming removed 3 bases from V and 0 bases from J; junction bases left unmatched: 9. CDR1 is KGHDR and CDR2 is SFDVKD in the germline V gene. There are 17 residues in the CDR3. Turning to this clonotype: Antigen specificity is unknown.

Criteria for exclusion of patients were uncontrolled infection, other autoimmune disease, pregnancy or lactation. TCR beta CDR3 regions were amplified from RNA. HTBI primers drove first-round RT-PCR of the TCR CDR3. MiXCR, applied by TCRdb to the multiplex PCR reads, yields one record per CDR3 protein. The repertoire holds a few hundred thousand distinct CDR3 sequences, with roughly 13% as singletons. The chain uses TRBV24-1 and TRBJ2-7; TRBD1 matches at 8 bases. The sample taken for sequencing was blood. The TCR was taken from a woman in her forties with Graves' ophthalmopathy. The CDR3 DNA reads TGTGCCACCAGTGATGTACAGGGGGTCCAGGTCTCCTACGAGCAGTACTTC. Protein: CATSDVQGVQVSYEQYF.